This T cell receptor (beta chain) was sequenced in a study of T cell repertoires in cytomegalovirus infection (dated by TCRdb to the late 2010s). Regarding the research as a whole: The HLA type of each donor mattered for the analysis, because public TCR beta signatures pointed to carriage of CMV infection along with the matching HLA type. Findings and caveats that apply to the study as a whole: In the ex vivo response, HLA-C-restricted CMV-specific TCR beta clonotypes were dominant, and in two of eight donors the single most frequent clonotype came from this HLA-C-restricted group. Cumulative frequency of public TCR beta family members discriminated carriers of CMV infection plus the relevant HLA type in this cohort and an independent 352-donor cohort.

The sequencer was an Illumina HiSeq 1500. Starting from the raw public reads, TCRdb applied fastp trimming at Q25, assembled clones with MiXCR and retained in-frame beta chains. Each CDR3 protein gets just one entry, which takes the most common genes and DNA from the rows behind it. The sample table holds 210,000 or so distinct CDR3 sequences, of which 6% to 8% were seen once. The ten largest clones represent around 6% of the sample. In its sample, this clonotype was seen many times. Its antigen remains unidentified. Nothing much larger sits one base from this clone, and base qualities are not available. This sequence was found in a human donor in good health (CMV status not recorded). Some clones in this sample may be carry-over from other donors' samples. The sequencing sample was made of PBMCs.

The DNA sequence follows: TGTGCCAGCAGCGTCGGACAGAATAACTATGGCTACACCTTC. It codes for CASSVGQNNYGYTF. The rearrangement joined TRBV9 to TRBJ1-2; the best D guess is TRBD1, with 6 bases matching. The CDR3 goes from the cysteine to the phenylalanine over 14 residues. The only DNA kept is the CDR3, 42 bases in frame from the first base. V lost 2 bases and J lost 1 base; the stretch between them is 9 bases long. CDR1 and CDR2 are read off the germline V gene as SGDLS and YYNGEE.